This T cell receptor beta chain was documented in a study of T-cell reconstitution after alpha-beta-depleted transplantation in children (dated by TCRdb to the mid-2010s). For the study in its entirety: Using TCR repertoire profiling, the study followed T-cell immune reconstitution in a quantitative way in children after TCRalphabeta/CD19-depleted allogeneic hematopoietic cell transplantation.

The junction shows trimming of 8 bases on V and 3 bases on J, plus 17 bases between the germline ends. Via the germline V gene, CDR1 is SNHLY and CDR2 FYNNEI. There are 15 amino acids in the CDR3, from cysteine to phenylalanine inclusive. Solely the CDR3 DNA is kept, with 45 bases framed from the first base. Libraries were constructed by PCR. The reads were generated on an Illumina HiSeq 2500. TCR library preparation used molecular barcoding, with unique molecular identifiers applied to normalize quantification of the TCRbeta repertoire. TCRdb trimmed the raw reads at Q25, called clones with MiXCR and kept productive beta chains. One record per CDR3 amino acid sequence lists the most common genes and DNA. The sample table records 200,000 to 300,000 distinct CDR3 sequences; about 11% of these occur just once. The ten largest make up roughly 2.6% of the sample. This clonotype showed up just once. Its antigen is still unknown. Within one base of it there is no much larger clone, and no base qualities were kept. One read gives only weak evidence.

The rearranged segments are TRBV2 and TRBJ2-1; the best D guess is TRBD1, with 6 bases matching. Material: PBMCs from the stem cell graft donor, obtained from the stem cell graft. The TCR was taken from a human donor who donated a stem cell graft to a child with acute lymphoblastic leukemia. The base sequence is TGTGCCAGCTCGGAAGGGGGACGGAGCTACAATGAGCAGTTCTTC. It translates as CASSEGGRSYNEQFF.